The rows below give T cell receptor beta chains drawn from one sample of a study of cytomegalovirus exposure and HLA in healthy donors. Using immunoSEQ multiplex PCR, the repertoire was profiled, and TCRdb retains in-frame clones only, with some absent. The table records 110,000 to 150,000 clones, roughly 82% of them present only once. Sequencing was performed on PBMCs. The receptors were gathered from a man under 40 in good health and CMV-seronegative. CDR3s include the opening cysteine and the closing phenylalanine or tryptophan. Each record gives: CDR3 length, J gene, V gene, CDR3 protein.

>17|TRBJ2-7|TRBV4-2
CASSAYISSGSGNEQYF
>15|TRBJ2-7|TRBV6-5
CASRPRGTGIYEQYF
>15|TRBJ1-1|TRBV5-6
CASSPGGLWNTEAFF
>13|TRBJ2-3|TRBV4-1
CASSQGGENTQYF
>19|TRBJ2-6|TRBV21-1
CASSSPQGLVGSGANVLTF
>17|TRBJ2-3|TRBV28
CASSPIPGLADTDTQYF
>17|TRBJ2-3|TRBV19
CASSNLRTAASTDTQYF
>15|TRBJ1-2|TRBV18
CASSPLLEGAYGYTF
>14|TRBJ2-7|TRBV5-5
CASSALRDSYEQYF
>14|TRBJ2-3|TRBV30
CAWSVGLATDTQYF
>13|TRBJ2-3|TRBV11-2
CASSGTGADTQYF
>15|TRBJ1-2|TRBV14
CASSQVEAGIYGYTF
>15|TRBJ2-1|TRBV28
CASSRNRGPYNEQFF
>14|TRBJ1-3|TRBV7-9
CASSLGGHRNTIYF
>13|TRBJ2-7|TRBV13
CASSLRDSYEQYF
>13|TRBJ1-4|TRBV5-4
CASSSNGVTSKFF
>15|TRBJ2-7|TRBV28
CASSVGGTQTYEQYF
>15|TRBJ2-6|TRBV30
CAWSKTASGANVLTF
>15|TRBJ2-1|TRBV2
CASRGQRGAYNEQFF
>17|TRBJ2-1|TRBV6-1
CASSEERTSGSIDEQFF
>15|TRBJ1-2|TRBV2
CASSKWDSGNYGYTF
>14|TRBJ1-1|TRBV5-1
CASSPGALNTEAFF
>13|TRBJ2-5|TRBV5-6
CASSRSGQETQYF
>15|TRBJ2-2|TRBV28
CASRIAGLTGRELFF
>19|TRBJ2-6|TRBV27
CASSPARMRTYSGANGLTF
>17|TRBJ2-7|TRBV11-3
CASSLDRPPTELYEQYF
>15|TRBJ2-1|TRBV11-2
CASSLSLAEYNEQFF
>13|TRBJ1-1|TRBV5-1
CASSFSPGGDAFF
>16|TRBJ2-5|TRBV27
CASRGINPTVQETQYF
>14|TRBJ2-5|TRBV29-1
CSAQAARGLETQYF
>15|TRBJ1-1|TRBV7-3
CASSSQPTGNTEAFF
>16|TRBJ1-1|TRBV19
CASSGGEYRGESEAFF
>18|TRBJ1-5|TRBV4-1
CASSQVGGGHKAHQPQHF
>17|TRBJ2-7|TRBV27
CASSLLPGGGRPYEQYF
>15|TRBJ1-4|TRBV5-1
CASSNAGPTNEKLFF
>15|TRBJ1-1|TRBV10-2
CASRRDSRSNTEAFF
>15|TRBJ2-1|TRBV29-1
CSVEEGQSSYNEQFF
>19|TRBJ2-1|TRBV13
CASRGRVTLWGQGEDEQFF
>13|TRBJ2-1|TRBV6-4
CASTRDGSGEQFF